The 31 T cell receptor beta chains below all came from one sample that was sequenced in a study of glioma-infiltrating T cells. Using RNA template, CDR3s of TCR alpha and beta were amplified with iRepertoire arm-PCR. MiXCR, applied by TCRdb to the multiplex PCR reads, yields one record per CDR3 protein. The sample shows roughly 100,000 distinct CDR3 sequences, 35% to 50% of them seen only once. Sequencing used glioma tissue, nonneoplastic brain tissue, or PBMCs (not recorded which). Source of these receptors: a human donor with low-grade glioma or glioblastoma, undergoing nonglioma brain surgery, or in good health (not recorded which).

Turning to this clonotype: One end of the junction does not line up with germline, which may come from a read error. The chain has TRBV4-1 and TRBJ2-1, with TRBD2 matching over 7 bases. The V gene's germline CDR1 is MGHRA and CDR2 YSYEKL. The length of the CDR3 is 16 residues. The CDR3 DNA is TGCGCCAGCAGCTTGGCGACTAGTCAGTGGCGGGAGACCCATTACTTC. Protein: CASSLATSQWRETHYF.

This clonotype has at least ten counts. The DNA for the CDR3 is TGTGCCAGCAGCCCTTCCTCTGGGGTGGATGAGCAGTTCTTC. This translates into CASSPSSGVDEQFF. The V and J genes are TRBV3-1 and TRBJ2-1; D remains ambiguous. CDR1 is LGHDT, CDR2 YNNKEL, per germline (reference sequence). Trimming pared 4 bases from V and 8 bases from J, leaving 15 bases between. This CDR3 is 14 amino acids long.

Of note for this clonotype: No DNA is shown, since the ends of the CDR3 on it are uncertain; the CDR3 is the one TCRdb lists. The rearrangement joins TRBV7-8 to TRBJ1-2; no DNA check was done on the table's D call, TRBD1. The CDR3 length equals 19 residues, ends included. Germline CDR1 reads SGHVS; CDR2 reads FQNEAQ. CDR3 residues: CASSFYICSARTGDYGYTF.

At least ten counts were recorded for this clonotype. The chain is built from TRBV12-3 or TRBV12-4 and TRBJ2-7, with 8 bases fitting TRBD2. The CDR3 has 15 amino acids. V trimming: 6 bases; J trimming: 2 bases; junction bases outside the gene matches: 9. CDR3 sequence reads: CASSSSGSPPYEQYF. CDR3 in DNA: TGTGCCAGCAGCTCCAGCGGGAGCCCCCCCTACGAGCAGTACTTC.

V is TRBV6-2 or TRBV6-3 and J is TRBJ2-1, with 8 bases identical to TRBD2. The V segment lost 5 bases and the J segment 9 bases; nucleotides outside the gene matches: 9. CDR1 and CDR2 (germline): MNHEY, SVGEGT. This CDR3 contains 14 residues. CDR3: CASSVWRGAAEQFF. CDR3 nucleotide sequence: TGTGCCAGCAGTGTCTGGCGGGGGGCCGCTGAGCAGTTCTTC.

This clonotype was recorded a few times. This chain uses TRBV9 with TRBJ1-5; 7 nucleotides align to TRBD1. The germline gives CDR1 SGDLS, CDR2 YYNGEE. CDR3 length: 18 residues. J was trimmed by 0 bases and V by 4 bases; bases with no gene match: 13. For the CDR3, the DNA is TGTGCCAGCAGCCCAGGCGGGGCAGGGGGATATAGCAATCAGCCCCAGCATTTT. This sequence encodes CASSPGGAGGYSNQPQHF.

This clonotype was counted at least ten times. Its ends do not fully match the called genes, so a read error is possible. The genes are TRBV3-1 and TRBJ2-1; 11 bases align to TRBD1. The CDR3 is 14 residues long. In germline, CDR1 is LGHDT, CDR2 YNNKEL (reference sequence). The CDR3 DNA follows: TGTGCCAGCAACCAACGGGACAGGGGGAATGAGCAGTTCTTC. It encodes CASNQRDRGNEQFF.

The V and J genes are TRBV30 and TRBJ1-1, with D perhaps matching TRBD1 (5 bases). There are 14 residues in the CDR3. The germline V gene encodes CDR1 GTSNPN and CDR2 SVGIG (reference sequence). V shed 2 bases and J shed 4 bases, with 14 bases lying between them. CDR3 coding DNA: TGTGCCTGGAGTCGTGCTTCCGGGACCACTGAAGCTTTCTTT. As protein: CAWSRASGTTEAFF.

This clonotype occurred many times. This rearrangement joins TRBV19 to TRBJ2-1, with unresolved D. The CDR3 loop spans 13 amino acids. V was trimmed by 3 bases and J by 8 bases, leaving 11 bases between them. Germline V gene lookup returns CDR1 LNHDA and CDR2 SQIVND (reference sequence). Written as DNA, the CDR3 is TGTGCCAGTAGTATCGTGCGAGGTGATGAGCAGTTCTTC. This gives the protein CASSIVRGDEQFF.

At least ten counts were recorded for this clonotype. The rearrangement links TRBV2 to TRBJ1-1; 7 nucleotides match TRBD1. Germline CDR1 and CDR2: SNHLY and FYNNEI. The CDR3 covers 14 residues. The junction had 6 bases not matched to a gene; V was cut back by 4 bases and J by 4 bases. The DNA for the CDR3 is TGTGCCAGCAGTGGACAGGGCGTGTTCACTGAAGCTTTCTTT. It encodes CASSGQGVFTEAFF.

Of note for this clonotype: A read error may produce the germline difference seen at one junction end. The genes are TRBV28 and TRBJ2-1; 8 bases map to TRBD2. The CDR3 has 16 amino acids. In germline, CDR1 is MDHEN, CDR2 SYDVKM. The CDR3, as DNA: TGTGCCAGCAGTCCCACCCAGCGGGGGCTGAACAATGAGCGGTTCTTC. Encoded protein: CASSPTQRGLNNERFF.

This clonotype has at least ten counts. This chain uses TRBV28 with TRBJ2-7, with a weak D call TRBD1 (6 bases). The V and J ends lost 3 bases and 0 bases respectively, with 15 bases between them. The CDR3 extends over 16 amino acids. Germline V gene sequence: CDR1 MDHEN, CDR2 SYDVKM. CDR3 amino acids: CASSFPLETGSYEQYF. CDR3 coding DNA: TGTGCCAGCAGTTTCCCCCTAGAGACAGGCTCCTACGAGCAGTACTTC. Variable domain in full (rest from reference TRBV28 and TRBJ2-7): DVKVTQSSRYLVKRTGEKVFLECVQDMDHENMFWYRQDPGLGLRLIYFSYDVKMKEKGDIPEGYSVSREKKERFSLILESASTNQTSMYLCASSFPLETGSYEQYFGPGTRLTVT.

The genes are TRBV6-1 and TRBJ2-1, with 7 positions matching TRBD2. CDR3 size: 14 residues. Germline CDR1 and CDR2: MNHNS and SASEGT. The CDR3 nucleotides are TGTGCTAGCGACCGGCGGGGGTCGAGCAATGAGCAGTTCTTC. It is translated as CASDRRGSSNEQFF.

This clonotype was observed many times. DNA of the CDR3: TGTGCCAGCAGTTTAGATCGAGTGGCGGGGGAGCTGTTTTTT. It translates to CASSLDRVAGELFF. The chain is built from TRBV12-3 or TRBV12-4 and TRBJ2-2, with D hard to call. This CDR3 has 14 amino acids. Between the trimmed V and J ends, which lost 1 base and 8 bases, there was a span of 11 bases.

To note about this clonotype: Lacking the conserved final phenylalanine or tryptophan, this CDR3 likely reflects a read error. The chain couples TRBV27 to TRBJ2-7; possibly TRBD1 or TRBD2 for D (5 bases each). Between the trimmed V and J ends, which lost 3 bases and 3 bases, there was a span of 18 bases. Germline values: CDR1 MNHEY, CDR2 SMNVEV (reference sequence). This CDR3 is built from 16 residues. The CDR3 nucleotides are TGTGCCAGCAGTTTCACGCCGGGACCAGCAATCTACGAGCAGTACTAC. Protein product: CASSFTPGPAIYEQYY.

This clonotype came up many times. The CDR3: CASSDRLAGVDTDTQYF. The CDR3 nucleotides read TGTGCCAGCAGTGACAGACTAGCGGGGGTAGACACAGATACGCAGTATTTT. This chain links TRBV2 with TRBJ2-3; 12 bases agree with TRBD2. CDR1 and CDR2 (germline): SNHLY, FYNNEI. This CDR3 comprises 17 residues. After removal of 3 bases from V and 2 bases from J, the junction contained 6 bases not matched to a gene. The full variable domain, with the rest looked up from reference TRBV2 and TRBJ2-3, is EPEVTQTPSHQVTQMGQEVILRCVPISNHLYFYWYRQILGQKVEFLVSFYNNEISEKSEIFDDQFSVERPDGSNFTLKIRSTKLEDSAMYFCASSDRLAGVDTDTQYFGPGTRLTVL.

In this sample, this clonotype turned up many times. The chain joins TRBV2 to TRBJ1-2; D gene unclear. Germline loops: CDR1 SNHLY, CDR2 FYNNEI. The CDR3 consists of 13 residues. V lost 3 bases and J 0 bases, leaving 5 bases between the germline ends. CDR3 DNA: TGTGCCAGCAGTGACTTTCCTAACTATGGCTACACCTTC. Amino acid sequence: CASSDFPNYGYTF. Using reference TRBV2 and TRBJ1-2 for the parts outside the CDR3, the full variable domain is EPEVTQTPSHQVTQMGQEVILRCVPISNHLYFYWYRQILGQKVEFLVSFYNNEISEKSEIFDDQFSVERPDGSNFTLKIRSTKLEDSAMYFCASSDFPNYGYTFGSGTRLTVV.

As to this clonotype: A much larger clone differs from this one at a single base, so this may be a read error. V and J are TRBV5-4 and TRBJ2-2, with D perhaps matching TRBD2 (6 bases). The CDR3 has 15 amino acids. CDR1 is SGHNT and CDR2 is YYREEE in the germline V gene (reference sequence). V dropped 1 base and J dropped 4 bases, with 11 bases sitting between them. The CDR3 nucleotides read TGTGCCAGCAGCTTGACTAGCTGTACCACCGGGGAGCTGTTTTTT. As protein: CASSLTSCTTGELFF. The full variable domain, in which reference TRBV5-4 and TRBJ2-2 provide the parts outside the CDR3, is ETGVTQSPTHLIKTRGQQVTLRCSSQSGHNTVSWYQQALGQGPQFIFQYYREEENGRGNFPPRFSGLQFPNYSSELNVNALELDDSALYLCASSLTSCTTGELFFGEGSRLTVL.

This clonotype was detected a few times. The rearrangement joins TRBV30 to TRBJ2-3, with a weak D call TRBD1 (5 bases). CDR1 and CDR2 (germline): GTSNPN, SVGIG (reference sequence). The V and J ends lost 3 bases and 2 bases respectively, with 9 bases between them. The CDR3 runs 13 residues. The CDR3 region is CAWSQGDTDTQYF. CDR3 sequence (DNA): TGTGCCTGGAGCCAGGGTGACACAGATACGCAGTATTTT.

The chain links TRBV30 to TRBJ2-3, with 8 bases matching TRBD2. Per the germline V gene, CDR1 is GTSNPN and CDR2 is SVGIG (reference sequence). V gave up 7 bases and J gave up 3 bases; unmatched junction bases: 12. The CDR3 contains 15 residues. CDR3 in amino acids: CASTGTRGRTDTQYF. CDR3 bases: TGTGCCTCGACCGGGACTAGAGGGAGAACAGATACGCAGTATTTT.

A note on this clonotype: A much larger clonotype is one base distant, so this may be a read error. V gene TRBV5-1 combines with J gene TRBJ2-1, with 8 bases fitting TRBD1. Looked up from germline, CDR1 is SGHRS and CDR2 is YFSETQ. The CDR3 is made up of 16 amino acids. V shed 0 bases, J shed 10 bases, and the junction held 12 bases outside the gene matches. The CDR3 bases are TGCGCCAGCAGCTTGGGAGGGACAGGTTTTGGGTACGAGCAGTTCTTC. Translated, it gives CASSLGGTGFGYEQFF.

In this sample, this clonotype turned up many times. CDR3 sequence (DNA): TGTGCCAGCAGTTACTCCCGGGACTTTTACTACGAGCAGTACTTC. Translating it yields CASSYSRDFYYEQYF. The chain employs TRBV6-2 or TRBV6-3 and TRBJ2-7, with D maybe TRBD2 (6 bases). The germline V gene encodes CDR1 MNHEY and CDR2 SVGEGT. The CDR3 sequence is 15 residues long. Trimming removed 0 bases at V and 3 bases at J, with 12 bases between.

The genes are TRBV20-1 and TRBJ1-2; a weak D match, TRBD1 (5 bases). The length of the CDR3 is 15 residues. Germline loops: CDR1 DFQATT, CDR2 SNEGSKA (reference sequence). The V and J ends lost 6 bases and 3 bases respectively, with 20 bases between them. In nucleotides, the CDR3 is TGCAGTGCACAACATAGGGCCCGGGGGGACTATGGCTACACCTTC. Its translation: CSAQHRARGDYGYTF.

This clonotype appeared many times. The chain has TRBV20-1 and TRBJ2-7; 10 bases align to TRBD2. V trimming: 4 bases; J trimming: 0 bases; junction bases outside the gene matches: 3. Germline assignment: CDR1 DFQATT and CDR2 SNEGSKA (reference sequence). The CDR3 length is 14 residues. The CDR3 DNA sequence: TGCAGTGCTACACTAGCGGGGAGCTCCTACGAGCAGTACTTC. This gives the protein CSATLAGSSYEQYF.

This clonotype has a count of ten or more. Here the CDR3 reads CASSGRNNQPQHF. For the CDR3, the DNA is TGTGCCAGCAGCGGACGGAACAATCAGCCCCAGCATTTT. The chain has TRBV28 and TRBJ1-5; unclear D gene. Looked up from germline, CDR1 is MDHEN and CDR2 is SYDVKM. This CDR3 spans 13 amino acids. Trimming shortened V by 6 bases and J by 3 bases, and 9 bases separated the two germline ends.

Of note for this clonotype: A much larger clone lies a single base off, so this may be a read error. The chain links TRBV2 to TRBJ2-2, with TRBD2 matching over 10 bases. This CDR3 contains 18 residues. The germline CDR1 and CDR2 sequences are SNHLY and FYNNEI. The CDR3 coding sequence is TGTGTCAGCAGTGACCCCACTAGCGGGGATTTTTTCCCCGGGGAGCTGTTTTTT. Its translation is CVSSDPTSGDFFPGELFF.

This clonotype was seen many times. The rearrangement uses TRBV18 and TRBJ1-1, with 7 bases matching TRBD1. The CDR3 runs to 14 residues. Germline V CDR1 and CDR2: KGHSH, LQKENI. Trimming removed 4 bases from V and 7 bases from J; junction bases left unmatched: 9. CDR3 DNA: TGTGCCAGCTCACTTGCGACAGGGTATCTTGAAGCTTTCTTT. Amino acid sequence: CASSLATGYLEAFF.

Concerning this clonotype: A junction end diverges from the germline sequence, so it may reflect a read error. This sequence joins TRBV7-2 and TRBJ1-5, with a tentative D call TRBD1 (5 bases). Germline CDR1 is SGHTA and CDR2 is FQGNSA. The CDR3 is 13 amino acids. The CDR3 DNA reads TGTGCCAGCAGCTCTCAGGGCGGTCAGCGCCAGCATTTT. This encodes CASSSQGGQRQHF.

Points on this clonotype: Without the conserved terminal phenylalanine or tryptophan, this CDR3 likely stems from a read error. This rearrangement joins TRBV28 to TRBJ2-4; the D gene is possibly TRBD1 (6 bases). Germline CDR1 is MDHEN and CDR2 is SYDVKM. The germline V and J ends were trimmed by 5 bases and 0 bases, with 17 bases remaining between them. The CDR3 spans 17 residues. DNA of the CDR3: TGTGCCAGCAGTACTCAAAAGACAGGATTAGCCAAAAACATTCAGTACCTC. As protein: CASSTQKTGLAKNIQYL.

This clonotype was counted ten times or more. The rearrangement links TRBV5-1 to TRBJ2-1, with unresolved D. Between the trimmed V and J ends, which lost 4 bases and 4 bases, there was a span of 9 bases. CDR1 and CDR2 (germline): SGHRS, YFSETQ. This CDR3 region has 13 residues. This CDR3 reads CASSRNSYNEQFF. For the CDR3, the DNA is TGCGCCAGCAGCCGGAACTCATACAATGAGCAGTTCTTC.

Regarding this clonotype: The junction differs from germline at one of its ends, possibly a read error. The chain combines TRBV5-4 with TRBJ2-1, with 7 bases aligning to TRBD2. The germline V gene encodes CDR1 SGHNT and CDR2 YYREEE (reference sequence). The CDR3 extends over 15 amino acids. Here the CDR3 reads CASNLLRGSYNEQLF. CDR3 sequence (DNA): TGTGCCAGCAATCTGCTGCGGGGGTCCTACAATGAGCAGCTCTTC.